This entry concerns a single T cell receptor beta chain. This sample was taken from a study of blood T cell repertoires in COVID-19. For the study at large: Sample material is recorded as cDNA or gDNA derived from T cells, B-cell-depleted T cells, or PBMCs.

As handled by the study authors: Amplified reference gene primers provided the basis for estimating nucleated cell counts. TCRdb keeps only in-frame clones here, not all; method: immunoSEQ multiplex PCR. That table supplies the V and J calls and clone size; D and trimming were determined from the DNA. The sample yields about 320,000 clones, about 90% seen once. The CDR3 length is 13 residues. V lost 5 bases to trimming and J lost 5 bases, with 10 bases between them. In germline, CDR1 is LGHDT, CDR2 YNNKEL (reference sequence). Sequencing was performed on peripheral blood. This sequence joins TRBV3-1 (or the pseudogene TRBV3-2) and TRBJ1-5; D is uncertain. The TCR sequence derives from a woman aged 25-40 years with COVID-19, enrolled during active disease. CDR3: CASSSGGHQPQHF. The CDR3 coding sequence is TGTGCCAGCAGCTCCGGAGGACATCAGCCCCAGCATTTT.